The present entry profiles one T cell receptor beta chain with its context. The germline V gene encodes CDR1 KGHDR and CDR2 SFDVKD. Losses at the gene ends were 2 bases for V and 0 bases for J; bases not matched to a gene: 6. This CDR3 is 17 amino acids long. The data were produced by immunoSEQ multiplex PCR, yet TCRdb's version contains in-frame clones alone and is incomplete. The sample has about 400,000 clones, roughly 90% seen once. The data derive from a study of blood T cell repertoires in COVID-19. Cohort 3 donors counted as recovered after two negative PCRs, clearance, or resolved symptoms. The receptor's source is a woman younger than 45 who had recovered from COVID-19. Sequencing was performed on PBMCs or T cells enriched from blood (not recorded which). The chain carries TRBV24-1 and TRBJ2-5, with TRBD1 matching over 9 bases. CDR3 DNA sequence: TGTGCCACCAGTGATTCCACCGGGACAGGGTACCAAGAGACCCAGTACTTC. It is translated as CATSDSTGTGYQETQYF.